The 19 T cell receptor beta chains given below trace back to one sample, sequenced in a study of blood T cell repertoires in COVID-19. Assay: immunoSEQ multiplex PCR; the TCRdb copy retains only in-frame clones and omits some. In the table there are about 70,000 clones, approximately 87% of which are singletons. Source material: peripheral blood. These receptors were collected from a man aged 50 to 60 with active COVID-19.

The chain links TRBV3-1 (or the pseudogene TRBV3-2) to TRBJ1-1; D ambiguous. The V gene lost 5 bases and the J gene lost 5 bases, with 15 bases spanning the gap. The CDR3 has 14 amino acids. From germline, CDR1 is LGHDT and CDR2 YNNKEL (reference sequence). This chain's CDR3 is CASSAQTRRTEAFF. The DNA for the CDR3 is TGTGCCAGCAGCGCTCAGACACGGAGGACTGAAGCTTTCTTT.

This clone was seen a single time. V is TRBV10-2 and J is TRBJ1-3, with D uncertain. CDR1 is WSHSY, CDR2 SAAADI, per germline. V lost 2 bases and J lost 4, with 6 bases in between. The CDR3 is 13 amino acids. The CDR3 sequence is CASSEGLGNTIYF. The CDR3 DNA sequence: TGCGCCAGCAGTGAGGGGCTCGGAAACACCATATATTTT.

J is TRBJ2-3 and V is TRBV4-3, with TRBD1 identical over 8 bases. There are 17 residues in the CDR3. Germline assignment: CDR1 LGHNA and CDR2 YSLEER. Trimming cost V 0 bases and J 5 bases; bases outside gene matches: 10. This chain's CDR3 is CASSQDPDRGLGDTQYF. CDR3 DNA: TGCGCCAGCAGCCAAGATCCCGACAGGGGATTAGGAGATACGCAGTATTTT.

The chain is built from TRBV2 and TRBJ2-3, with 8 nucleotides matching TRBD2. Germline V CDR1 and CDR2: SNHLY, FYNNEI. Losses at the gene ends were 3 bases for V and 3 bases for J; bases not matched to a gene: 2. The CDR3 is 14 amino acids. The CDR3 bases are TGTGCCAGCAGTGAGGAGCGGGAGACAGATACGCAGTATTTT. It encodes CASSEERETDTQYF.

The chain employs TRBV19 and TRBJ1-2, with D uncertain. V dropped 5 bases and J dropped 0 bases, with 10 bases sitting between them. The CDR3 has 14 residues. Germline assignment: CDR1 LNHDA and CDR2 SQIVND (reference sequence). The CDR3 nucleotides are TGTGCCAGTAGTCCCGGCAGGTCTAACTATGGCTACACCTTC. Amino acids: CASSPGRSNYGYTF.

CDR3: CASTRTGKGQPQHF. The CDR3 DNA sequence: TGTGCCAGTACTCGGACAGGGAAGGGTCAGCCCCAGCATTTT. This chain links TRBV19 with TRBJ1-5, with 8 bases fitting TRBD1. Germline CDR1 and CDR2: LNHDA and SQIVND (reference sequence). The CDR3 length is 14 residues. Trimming took 7 bases from V and 6 from J; bases not matched to a gene: 8.

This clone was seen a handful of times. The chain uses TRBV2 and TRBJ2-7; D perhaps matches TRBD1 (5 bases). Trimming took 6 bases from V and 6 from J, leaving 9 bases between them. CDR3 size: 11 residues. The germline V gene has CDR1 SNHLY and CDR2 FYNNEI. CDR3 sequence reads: CASRNTGEQYF. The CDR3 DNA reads TGTGCCAGCAGGAATACAGGCGAGCAGTACTTC.

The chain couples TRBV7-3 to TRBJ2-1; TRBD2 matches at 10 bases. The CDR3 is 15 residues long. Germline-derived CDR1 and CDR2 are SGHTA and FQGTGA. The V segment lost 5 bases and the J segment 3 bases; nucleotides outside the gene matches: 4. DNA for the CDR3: TGTGCCAGCAGCAGATTAGCGGGAGGCTACAATGAGCAGTTCTTC. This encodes CASSRLAGGYNEQFF.

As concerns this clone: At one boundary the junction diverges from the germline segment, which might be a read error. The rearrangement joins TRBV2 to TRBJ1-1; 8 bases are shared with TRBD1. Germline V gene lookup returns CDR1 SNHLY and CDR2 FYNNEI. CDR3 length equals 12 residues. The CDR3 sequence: CASSPDRGGSPF. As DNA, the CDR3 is TGTGCCAGCAGTCCTGACAGGGGCGGCTCCCCCTTT.

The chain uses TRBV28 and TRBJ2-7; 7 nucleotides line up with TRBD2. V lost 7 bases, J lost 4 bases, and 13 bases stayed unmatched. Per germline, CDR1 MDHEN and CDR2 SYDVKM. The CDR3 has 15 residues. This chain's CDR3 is CASIRGGSGNYEQYF. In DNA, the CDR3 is TGTGCCAGCATCCGTGGCGGGAGCGGTAATTACGAGCAGTACTTC.

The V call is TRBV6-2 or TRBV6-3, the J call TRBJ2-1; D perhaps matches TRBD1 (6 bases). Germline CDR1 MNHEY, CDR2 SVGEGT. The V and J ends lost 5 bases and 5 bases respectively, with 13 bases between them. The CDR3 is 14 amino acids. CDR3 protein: CASSNRVLDNEQFF. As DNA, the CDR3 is TGTGCCAGCAGTAACAGGGTGTTGGACAATGAGCAGTTCTTC.

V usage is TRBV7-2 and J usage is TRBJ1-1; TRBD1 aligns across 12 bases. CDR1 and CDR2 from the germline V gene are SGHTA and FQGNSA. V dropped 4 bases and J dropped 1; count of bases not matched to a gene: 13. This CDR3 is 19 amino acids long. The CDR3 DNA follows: TGTGCCAGCAGCTCACGGTACTCCGGGACAGGGGGCCGGAACACTGAAGCTTTCTTT. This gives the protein CASSSRYSGTGGRNTEAFF.

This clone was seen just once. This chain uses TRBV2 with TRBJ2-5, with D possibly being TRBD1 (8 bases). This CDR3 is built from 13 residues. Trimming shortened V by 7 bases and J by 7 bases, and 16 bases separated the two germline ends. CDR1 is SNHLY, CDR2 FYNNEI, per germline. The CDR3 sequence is CASKRTGRGTQYF. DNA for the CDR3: TGTGCCAGCAAACGGACAGGGAGGGGGACCCAGTACTTC.

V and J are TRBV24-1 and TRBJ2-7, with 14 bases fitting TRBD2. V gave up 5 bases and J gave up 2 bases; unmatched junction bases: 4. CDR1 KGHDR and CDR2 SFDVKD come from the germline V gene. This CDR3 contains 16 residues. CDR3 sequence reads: CATSGGLAGDTYEQYF. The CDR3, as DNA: TGTGCCACCAGTGGGGGACTAGCGGGAGACACCTACGAGCAGTACTTC.

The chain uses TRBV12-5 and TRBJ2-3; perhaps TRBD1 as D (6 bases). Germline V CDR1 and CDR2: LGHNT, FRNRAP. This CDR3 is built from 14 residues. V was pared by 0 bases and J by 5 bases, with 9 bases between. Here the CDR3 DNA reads TGTGCTAGTGGTTTGGTTAGAGGGGGAGATACGCAGTATTTT. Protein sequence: CASGLVRGGDTQYF. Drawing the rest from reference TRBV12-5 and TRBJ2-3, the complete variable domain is DARVTQTPRHKVTEMGQEVTMRCQPILGHNTVFWYRQTMMQGLELLAYFRNRAPLDDSGMPKDRFSAEMPDATLATLKIQPSEPRDSAVYFCASGLVRGGDTQYFGPGTRLTVL.

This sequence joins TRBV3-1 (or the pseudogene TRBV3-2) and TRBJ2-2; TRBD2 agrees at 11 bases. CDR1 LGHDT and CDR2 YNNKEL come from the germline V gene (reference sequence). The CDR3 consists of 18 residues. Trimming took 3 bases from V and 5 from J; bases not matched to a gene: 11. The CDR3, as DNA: TGTGCCAGCAGCCAGGGGCCCGGGACTAGCGGAGGGACCGGGGAGCTGTTTTTT. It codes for CASSQGPGTSGGTGELFF.

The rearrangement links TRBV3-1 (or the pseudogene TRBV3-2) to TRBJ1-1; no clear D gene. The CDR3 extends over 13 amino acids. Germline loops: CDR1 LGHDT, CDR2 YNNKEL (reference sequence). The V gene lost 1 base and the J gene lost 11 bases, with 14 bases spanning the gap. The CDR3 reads CASSQGPITGAFF. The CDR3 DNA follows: TGTGCCAGCAGCCAAGGGCCGATCACGGGGGCTTTCTTT.

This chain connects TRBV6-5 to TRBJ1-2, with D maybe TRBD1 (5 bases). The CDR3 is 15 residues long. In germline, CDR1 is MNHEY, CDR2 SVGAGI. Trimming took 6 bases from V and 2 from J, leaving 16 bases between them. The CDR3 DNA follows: TGTGCCAGCAGGCCTAACGACAGACGAAACTATGGCTACACCTTC. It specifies CASRPNDRRNYGYTF.

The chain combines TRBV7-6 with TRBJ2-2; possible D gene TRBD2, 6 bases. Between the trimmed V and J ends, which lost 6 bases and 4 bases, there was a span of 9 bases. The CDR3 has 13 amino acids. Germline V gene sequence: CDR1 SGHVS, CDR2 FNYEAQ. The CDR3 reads CASRRGATGELFF. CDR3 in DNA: TGTGCCAGCAGGCGGGGAGCCACCGGGGAGCTGTTTTTT. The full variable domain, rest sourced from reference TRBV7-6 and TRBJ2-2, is GAGVSQSPRYKVTKRGQDVALRCDPISGHVSLYWYRQALGQGPEFLTYFNYEAQQDKSGLPNDRFSAERPEGSISTLTIQRTEQRDSAMYRCASRRGATGELFFGEGSRLTVL.